This is a list of T cell receptor beta chains from one sample in a study of T cells expressing NK-cell markers. With the 5' RACE reads reprocessed, TCRdb shows one record per CDR3 protein and no DNA. The sample holds some 340,000 distinct CDR3 sequences. The sequencing input was blood T cells: a sorted CD56 or NKG2C T cell subset, CD4+ or CD8+ T cells, or bulk PBMC T cells (not recorded which). These receptors were collected from a man aged 18-70 years in good health. The CDR3 runs from the conserved cysteine through the conserved F or W. Expanded clones get a size class; other rows say once, few or many, or leave the size out.

TRBJ1-2	TRBV28	-	CASSLARQRGDGYTF
TRBJ2-5	TRBV7-9	-	CASSLGSDGQTQYF
TRBJ2-3	TRBV3-1	-	CASSQGGTSLWDTQYF
TRBJ2-5	TRBV28	-	CASSPLQGGHPQETQYF
TRBJ1-1	TRBV18	-	CASSTRQGKTNTEAFF
TRBJ2-1	TRBV6-2/TRBV6-3	-	CASSSPPDRFLYNEQFF
TRBJ1-5	TRBV6-1	-	CASSPRRNNQPQHF
TRBJ2-7	TRBV5-1	-	CASSFSFRVDEQYF
TRBJ2-7	TRBV29-1	-	CSAREAGGYEQYF
TRBJ2-1	TRBV6-5	-	CASSFGQGRDEQFF
TRBJ2-1	TRBV5-1	-	CASSSGLAGGHSYNEQFF
TRBJ1-1	TRBV7-2	-	CASSLGGAGADTEAFF
TRBJ2-3	TRBV12-3/TRBV12-4	-	CASSLGRQADTQYF
TRBJ2-5	TRBV7-2	-	CASSLRGSRETQYF
TRBJ2-1	TRBV15	-	CATSRSGYEQFF
TRBJ2-1	TRBV13	-	CASSLDGTHNEQFF
TRBJ2-5	TRBV5-1	-	CASSPTTGREETQYF
TRBJ2-2	TRBV2	-	CASSYHRTGPGTGELFF
TRBJ1-4	TRBV11-2	-	CASSLGIRMGENEKLFF
TRBJ2-3	TRBV18	-	CASSPAGKAYTQYF
TRBJ1-1	TRBV14	-	CASSQGGGYGTEAFF
TRBJ1-1	TRBV19	-	CASRSLSGTGATEAFF
TRBJ2-5	TRBV18	-	CASSAGPAGETQYF
TRBJ1-3	TRBV7-9	-	CASSSPERSSGNTIYF
TRBJ2-3	TRBV20-1	-	CSARPSGGVDTQYF
TRBJ1-2	TRBV15	-	CATSRDYGTSGGYTF
TRBJ1-6	TRBV5-5	-	CASRPGGGDNSPLHF
TRBJ2-2	TRBV20-1	-	CSATTSGDTGELFF
TRBJ2-7	TRBV18	-	CASSEALGPYEQYF
TRBJ2-5	TRBV6-1	-	CASRLTSGGRETQYF
TRBJ1-4	TRBV4-1	-	CASSQESDPTNEKLFF
TRBJ2-7	TRBV20-1	-	CSARSGALSSYEQYF
TRBJ2-7	TRBV11-1	-	CASSLRGGFAPLSYEQYF
TRBJ1-6	TRBV18	medium-sized	CASSQLPQGFDNSPLHF
TRBJ1-1	TRBV5-1	-	CASSLDGGPGEAFF
TRBJ1-5	TRBV2	-	CASREQGISNQPQHF
TRBJ2-7	TRBV5-4	-	CASSLSFGYEQYF
TRBJ2-3	TRBV6-5	-	CASKGLAGSKKTADTQYF
TRBJ2-1	TRBV7-7	-	CASSSMGVSSYNEQFF
TRBJ2-7	TRBV5-5	-	CASSFFGGLSYEQYF
TRBJ2-7	TRBV20-1	-	CSAQAHYEQYF
TRBJ1-4	TRBV11-2	-	CASSRSATNEKLFF
TRBJ2-1	TRBV7-2	-	CASSSPGGRNNEQFF
TRBJ1-2	TRBV6-6	-	CASSATGDGYTF
TRBJ2-2	TRBV4-1	-	CASSQISGQRNTGELFF
TRBJ2-7	TRBV16	-	CASSPIAGAVVEQYF
TRBJ2-1	TRBV25-1	-	CASSGTAGKNEQFF
TRBJ2-3	TRBV6-1	-	CASNERRGDTQYF